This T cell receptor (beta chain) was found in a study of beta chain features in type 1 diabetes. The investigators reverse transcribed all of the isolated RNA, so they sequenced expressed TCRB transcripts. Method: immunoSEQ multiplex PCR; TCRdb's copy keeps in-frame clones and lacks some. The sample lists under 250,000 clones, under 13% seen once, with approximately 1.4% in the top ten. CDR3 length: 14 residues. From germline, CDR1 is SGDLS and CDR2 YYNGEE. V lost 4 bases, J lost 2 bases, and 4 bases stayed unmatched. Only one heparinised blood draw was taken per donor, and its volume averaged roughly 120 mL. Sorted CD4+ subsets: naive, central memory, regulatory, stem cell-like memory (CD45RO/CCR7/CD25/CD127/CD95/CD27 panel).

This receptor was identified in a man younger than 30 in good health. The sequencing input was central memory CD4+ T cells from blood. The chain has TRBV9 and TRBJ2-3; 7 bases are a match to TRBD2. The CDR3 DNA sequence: TGTGCCAGCAGCTTCGGACTAGACACAGATACGCAGTATTTT. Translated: CASSFGLDTDTQYF.